This T cell receptor (beta chain) was obtained from a study of blood T cell repertoires in COVID-19 (TCRdb year 2020). About the investigation overall: The collaborator samples originated in the United States, Italy and Spain and spanned the acute and convalescent phases of COVID-19. The material from the prospective study consisted of cDNA or gDNA derived from T cells, B-cell-depleted T cells, or PBMCs. Deeply sampled blood TCRbeta repertoires from subjects exposed to, actively infected with, or recovered from COVID-19 were included in the dataset. A freely available public database, intended as a resource for researchers studying the immune response to SARS-CoV-2, is where the repertoires were released. Samples were obtained from the ongoing ImmuneRACE study (first 160 participants) and from over 1,000 subjects provided by 6 global collaborators. The sample metadata nearly always contained a de-identified subject ID, COVID-19 status, age in years and sex. HLA class I and class II types, where available, came from metadata supplied by the sample provider rather than from assay-based typing. What the research found in general, with its limitations: How much clinical and demographic metadata was included differed by source and by participant, and the metadata was provided uncurated.

Note on this clone: It lacks a known antigen. It has no much larger one-base neighbor in the sample; base qualities were not kept.

Collaborating institutions collected whole blood in K2EDTA tubes following their own protocols. For TCRbeta analysis, collaborators shipped samples in one of three forms: frozen whole blood, isolated PBMCs, or DNA extracted from either of those sample types. The CDR3 starts with the cysteine, ends with the phenylalanine, and has 15 residues. Kept here is only the CDR3 DNA, which spans 45 bases and is read in frame from base 1. From a lookup of the germline V gene, CDR1 and CDR2 are SGHTA and FQGNSA. V is trimmed back by 11 bases and J by 6 bases, and the junction contains 14 bases that no gene match accounts for. TCRbeta CDR3 regions were amplified from genomic DNA by means of the immunoSEQ Assay, a bias-controlled multiplex PCR. On the authors' methods: The number of nucleated cells in each sample was estimated from the amplification of reference gene primers within the assay. Sequence reads were collapsed and filtered to measure the absolute abundance of every unique TCRbeta CDR3 rearrangement. For each sample, productive Simpson clonality was calculated as the square root of Simpson's diversity index across productive rearrangements. TCRdb mirrors the immuneACCESS table, restricted to in-frame sequences. Some clones are absent from its copies; in checked studies, under half trace to an unresolved V gene, and the reason for the others is unknown. The D gene and trimming were derived from the DNA, and the V and J assignments and clone size from that table. Across this sample there are over 300,000 clones, with approximately 85% seen only once. Around 7.8% of the sample lies in the top ten.

This clonotype was sampled from a human donor in a cohort sampled during active COVID-19. The receptor chain draws on TRBV7-2 and TRBJ2-7; TRBD1 agrees with 12 junctional bases. The sample comprised peripheral blood. Here the CDR3 is given as CAGGGQGAQRAEQYF. The nucleotide sequence is given as TGTGCCGGCGGGGGACAGGGGGCGCAGCGGGCCGAGCAGTACTTC.